This note documents a single TCR beta chain sequence. The antigen this receptor binds is unknown. The input lacks base qualities; no much larger clone sits a single base away. After removal of 5 bases from V and 5 bases from J, the junction retains 5 bases not matched to a gene. Its CDR3 holds 14 amino acids, cysteine through phenylalanine. Only CDR3 DNA is held: 42 bases, read in frame from base 1. Per the germline V gene (reference sequence), DFQATT is the CDR1 and SNEGSKA is the CDR2. This specimen belongs to a study of human T cells and chemical hapten exposure (dated by TCRdb to the early 2020s). About the investigation overall: For sensitization, 2% DPC in acetone was applied to an approximately 2 cm by approximately 2 cm area of upper inner arm skin. The mostly female patient cohort included alopecia areata with under or over 50% scalp involvement, alopecia totalis and alopecia universalis. Libraries were pooled for sequencing, and variation in per-sample TCR yields was attributed mainly to small differences in library volumes within the pool. Throughout the study period of roughly five months, patients also received therapeutic DPC doses to the scalp every week. This study followed changes in the peripheral blood TCR repertoire in vivo during primary and secondary sensitization of alopecia patients to the hapten diphenylcyclopropenone (DPC). Blood for TCR sequencing was provided by twenty-nine alopecia patients at one to four time points (pre-sensitization, 2, 6 and 24 weeks). Patch testing was performed on the upper back with Finn chambers containing 0.01% DPC, and the patch tests were scored after 6 days according to International Contact Dermatitis Research Group standards. Both TCR alpha and TCR beta chains were sequenced from each blood RNA sample. Blood was sampled from patients pre-sensitization (week 0) and at 2, 6 and about 24 weeks after DPC sensitization.

What the authors observed across the whole study: The number of TCRs above 1 in 1000 frequency did not change with DPC sensitization; there was no evidence of global repertoire structure alterations. All patients had alopecia, a presumed autoimmune disease, so their immune response might differ from that of healthy individuals. The number of PT1 expanded TCRs positively correlated with patch test score, significant at thresholds 8, 16 and 32 but not 4. Expanded TCRs formed significantly more large CDR3 similarity clusters than pre-sensitization or healthy control sets, consistent with antigen-driven responses. Repeated subsampling changed both the strength of the expansion versus patch-test correlation and the threshold at which the correlation became significant.

The sample's time point label is to be understood as: patch test 2, 6 weeks after DPC sensitization. This specimen's treatment or condition label, per the study, means: therapeutic diphenylcyclopropenone sensitization with weekly scalp DPC. Total RNA was extracted from unfractionated whole blood collected in Tempus Blood RNA tubes. At every patch-test visit, the blood draw took place before the patch test was put on. Eligible patients were aged 18 to 70, diagnosed with alopecia, deemed suitable for DPC therapy, and excluded if pregnant. The library relied on RACE. Instrument used: NextSeq 500. During library preparation, unique molecular identifiers were attached to individual cDNA molecules so that TCRs could be counted in a quantitative, reproducible way. On the authors' methods: A median of about 89,000 TCRs per sample was observed, with a range of 23,224 to 690,600. The Decombinator software suite was used to annotate V, J and CDR3 in the TCR reads. To make PS versus PT1 abundance plots, every sample was subsampled to the same number of TCRs (28,000). TCRs were defined as expanded if absent before sensitization and observed at least eight times at the 2-week time point. TCRdb handled the public reads itself, with Q25 trimming in fastp and clone calling in MiXCR, and kept productive beta chains. Rows with one shared CDR3 protein collapse into an entry with the most common genes and DNA. These V and J calls rely on TCRdb rather than the paper's analysis. The sample includes tens of thousands of distinct CDR3 sequences, with approximately 10% observed a single time. The ten largest clonotypes hold 14% of the sample.

The chain was built from TRBV20-1 and TRBJ1-6; a stretch of 8 junction bases matches TRBD1. The TCR originated in a woman under 40 with alopecia areata. Some clones in this sample may be carry-over from other donors' samples. This specimen consisted of whole blood, obtained in connection with sensitization to the hapten diphenylcyclopropenone (DPC). The bases are TGCAGTGCTTGGACAGGGCGGGATAATTCACCCCTCCACTTT. Translated, it gives CSAWTGRDNSPLHF.